This T cell receptor beta chain came from a study of shared clonotypes between healthy human individuals. Trimming removed 6 bases from V and 5 bases from J, with 11 bases in between. CDR1 is MNHNS, CDR2 SASEGT, per germline. The CDR3 runs 13 residues. Data came from immunoSEQ multiplex PCR; TCRdb stores just in-frame clones and leaves some out. Among around 1 million clones listed, approximately 76% were seen once. Sequencing was done on a sample of memory CD4+ T cells sorted from blood. Subset: CD45RA-negative fraction. The chain employs TRBV6-1 and TRBJ1-5; D gene unclear. This clonotype originated in a man aged 18 to 35 in good health. The CDR3 here is CASRATQDQPQHF. The CDR3 nucleotides are TGTGCCAGCAGGGCCACCCAGGATCAGCCCCAGCATTTT.